What follows is one T cell receptor beta chain and its context. Its antigen is unknown. Within the sample, other DNA sequences also encode this same CDR3. This sample was taken from a study of OX40 agonist ivuxolimab in advanced cancers. Study-wide points: Among T cells, CD8+ cells averaged more expanded clones than CD4+ cells.

The protocol was immunoSEQ multiplex PCR, while the TCRdb copy is restricted to in-frame clones and leaves out a portion. The sample holds about 72,000 clones, nearly 90% seen once. The sequence was collected from an adult with an advanced solid tumor such as melanoma, head and neck, liver or kidney cancer. This specimen was CD4+ or CD8+ T cells sorted from blood, taken in a trial of the OX40 agonist ivuxolimab.

The CDR3 reads CATSRDSGAEGSPLHF. The DNA of the CDR3 is TGTGCCACCAGCAGAGATTCGGGAGCTGAGGGTTCACCCCTCCACTTT. The J gene is TRBJ1-6, the V gene TRBV15; D uncertain. From germline, CDR1 is LNHNV and CDR2 YYDKDF (reference sequence). V lost 0 bases to trimming and J lost 9 bases, with 15 bases between them. There are 16 residues in the CDR3.